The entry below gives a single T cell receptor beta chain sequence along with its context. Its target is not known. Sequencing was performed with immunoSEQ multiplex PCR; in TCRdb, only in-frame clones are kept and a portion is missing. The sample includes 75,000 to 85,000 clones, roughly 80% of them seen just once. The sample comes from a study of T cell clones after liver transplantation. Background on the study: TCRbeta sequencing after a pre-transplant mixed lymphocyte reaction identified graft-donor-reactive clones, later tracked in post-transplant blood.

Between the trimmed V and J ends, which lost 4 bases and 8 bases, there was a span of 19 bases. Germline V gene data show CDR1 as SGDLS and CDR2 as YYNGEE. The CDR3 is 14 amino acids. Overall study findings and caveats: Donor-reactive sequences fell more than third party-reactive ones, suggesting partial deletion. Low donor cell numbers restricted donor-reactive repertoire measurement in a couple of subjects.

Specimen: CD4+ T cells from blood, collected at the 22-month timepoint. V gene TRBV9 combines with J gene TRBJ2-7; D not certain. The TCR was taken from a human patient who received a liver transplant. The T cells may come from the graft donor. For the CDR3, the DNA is TGTGCCAGCAGCAAACAACCCTCCGTCGGACAGCAGTACTTC. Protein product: CASSKQPSVGQQYF.